Listed below are T cell receptor beta chains from one sample, sequenced in a study of T cell clones after liver transplantation. Produced via immunoSEQ multiplex PCR; TCRdb's table is partial and in-frame only. The sample shows about 75,000 clones, 84% of them seen only once. The sequencing used CD4+ T cells from blood, collected around 50 months after liver transplant. All receptors come from a human patient who received a liver transplant. Some T cells could come from the graft donor. Both conserved end residues are part of each CDR3.

>TRBV6-1
CASSELSAVETQYF
>TRBV7-9
CASSLASLQTTGELFF
>TRBV7-2
CASSLGGEFYEQYF
>TRBV4-3
CASSRGYGYTF
>TRBV7-3
CASSSGAEDTQYF
>TRBV6-5
CASSSTRGDYEQYF
>TRBV28
CASTTRGVLQETQYF
>TRBV28
CASKSHDRGGSYEQYF
>TRBV5-1
CASSWSQDNYEQYF
>TRBV6-4
CASRMTLSTEAFF
>TRBV30
CAWQGRGEQYF
>TRBV18
CASSPLEDRGDQPQHF
>TRBV25-1
CASSGKNGQGDVQPQHF
>TRBV10-3
CAISTGGGGYNEQFF
>TRBV2
CASRDRVTKNIQYF
>TRBV28
CASSLDRVRQPQHF
>TRBV11-2
CASSFETGANQPQHF
>TRBV13
CASSFQGGGSYEQYF
>TRBV4-3
CASSQATGFTGYTF
>TRBV7-2
CASSSQGLADQETQYF
>TRBV5-1
CASSLDTATTNEKLFF
>TRBV9
CASSISGANVLTF
>TRBV9
CASSPRLAGPDTQYF
>TRBV5-1
CASSLAGIDTQYF
>TRBV2
CASSEEGGGEVGELFF
>TRBV4-2
CASSPTSSNEQFF
>TRBV7-3
CASSQRGGAGTDTQYF
>TRBV6-5
CASWRSNQPQHF
>TRBV10-3
CASRTGEVTDTQYF
>TRBV9
CASSVAQGRTDTQYF
>TRBV9
CASSVDGQRQETQYF
>TRBV7-2
CASSRPSADTQYF
>TRBV19
CASSGTGFLTVNTEAFF
>TRBV5-4
CASSLRSRPPNIQYF
>TRBV10-3
CAISTGYQETQYF
>TRBV28
CASSLAGKETQYF
>TRBV7-3
CASSALGGPYNEQFF
>TRBV27
CASSLSPHRGVAPLHF
>TRBV10-3
CAIRGGGEGNEQFF
>TRBV30
CAWKRGGPIGYTF
>TRBV5-1
CASSWRTGDGSPLHF